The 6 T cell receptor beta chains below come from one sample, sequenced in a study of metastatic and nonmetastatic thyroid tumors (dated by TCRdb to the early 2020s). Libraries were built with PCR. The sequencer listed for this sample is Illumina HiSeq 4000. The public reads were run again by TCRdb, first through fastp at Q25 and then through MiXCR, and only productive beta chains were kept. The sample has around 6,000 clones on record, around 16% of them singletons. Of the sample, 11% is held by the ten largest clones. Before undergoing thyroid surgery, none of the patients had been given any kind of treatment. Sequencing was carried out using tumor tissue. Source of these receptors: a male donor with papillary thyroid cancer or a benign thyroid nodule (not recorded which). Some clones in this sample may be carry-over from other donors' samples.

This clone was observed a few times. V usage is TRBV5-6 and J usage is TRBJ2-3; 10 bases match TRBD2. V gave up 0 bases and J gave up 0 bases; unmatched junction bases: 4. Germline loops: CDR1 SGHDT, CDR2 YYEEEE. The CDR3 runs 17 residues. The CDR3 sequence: CASSLESSGGSTDTQYF. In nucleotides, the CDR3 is TGTGCCAGCAGCTTGGAGTCTAGCGGGGGTAGCACAGATACGCAGTATTTT.

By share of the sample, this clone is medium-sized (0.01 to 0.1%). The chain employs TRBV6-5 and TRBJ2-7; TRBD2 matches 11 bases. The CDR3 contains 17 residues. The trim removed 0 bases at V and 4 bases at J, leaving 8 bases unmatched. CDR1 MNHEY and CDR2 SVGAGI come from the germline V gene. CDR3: CASSYSMRASGGYEQYF. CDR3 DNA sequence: TGTGCCAGCAGTTACTCGATGAGGGCTAGCGGGGGGTACGAGCAGTACTTC.

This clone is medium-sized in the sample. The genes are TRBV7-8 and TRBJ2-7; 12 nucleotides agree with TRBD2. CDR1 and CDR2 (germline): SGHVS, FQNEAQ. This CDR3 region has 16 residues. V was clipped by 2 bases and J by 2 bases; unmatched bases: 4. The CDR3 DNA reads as TGTGCCAGCAGCTTAACGGGACTAGCGGGCGCCTACGAGCAGTACTTC. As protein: CASSLTGLAGAYEQYF.

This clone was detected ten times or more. The CDR3 DNA is TGCAGTGCTAGGGAGGTAGAGGAAAAACTGTTTTTT. This gives the protein CSAREVEEKLFF. The genes are TRBV20-1 and TRBJ1-4; D not certain. V was trimmed by 3 bases and J by 8 bases, leaving 10 bases between them. Germline V gene sequence: CDR1 DFQATT, CDR2 SNEGSKA (reference sequence). The CDR3 totals 12 residues.

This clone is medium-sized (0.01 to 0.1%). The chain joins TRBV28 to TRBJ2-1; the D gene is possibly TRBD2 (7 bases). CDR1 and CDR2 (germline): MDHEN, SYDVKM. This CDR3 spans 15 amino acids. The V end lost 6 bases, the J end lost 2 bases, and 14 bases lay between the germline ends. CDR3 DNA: TGTGCCAGCAGCGGCGGGGGCCGTCCCTACAATGAGCAGTTCTTC. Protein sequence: CASSGGGRPYNEQFF.

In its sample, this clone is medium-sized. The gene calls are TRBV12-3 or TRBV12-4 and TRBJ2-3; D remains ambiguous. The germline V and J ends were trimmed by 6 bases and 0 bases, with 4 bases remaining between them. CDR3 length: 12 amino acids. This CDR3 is CASRPSTDTQYF. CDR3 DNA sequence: TGTGCCAGCAGACCCAGCACAGATACGCAGTATTTT.